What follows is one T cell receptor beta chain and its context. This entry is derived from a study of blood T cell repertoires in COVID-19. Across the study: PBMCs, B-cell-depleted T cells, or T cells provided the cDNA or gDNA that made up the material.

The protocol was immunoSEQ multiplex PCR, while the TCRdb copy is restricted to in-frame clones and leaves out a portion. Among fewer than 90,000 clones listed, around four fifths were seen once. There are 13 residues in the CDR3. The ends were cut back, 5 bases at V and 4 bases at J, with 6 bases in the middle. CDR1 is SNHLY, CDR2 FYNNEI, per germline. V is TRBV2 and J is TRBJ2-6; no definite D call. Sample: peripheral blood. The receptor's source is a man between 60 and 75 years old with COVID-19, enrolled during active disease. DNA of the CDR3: TGTGCCAGCAGTTTGAGGGGGGCCAACGTCCTGACTTTC. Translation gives CASSLRGANVLTF.